The 26 T cell receptor beta chains presented below share a single source sample, sequenced in a study of cytomegalovirus exposure and HLA in healthy donors. Libraries were prepared by immunoSEQ multiplex PCR; TCRdb keeps only in-frame clonotypes and omits some of them. The sample shows some 180,000 clones, about 81% of them seen only once. The sequencing input was PBMCs. All receptors derive from a woman aged 30 to 39 in good health and CMV-seronegative.

The rearrangement links TRBV2 to TRBJ1-5, with no clear D. V dropped 4 bases and J dropped 0 bases, with 7 bases sitting between them. Germline V CDR1 and CDR2: SNHLY, FYNNEI. This CDR3 contains 14 residues. Written as DNA, the CDR3 is TGTGCCAGCAGTGTGTTCAGTAGCAATCAGCCCCAGCATTTT. This sequence encodes CASSVFSSNQPQHF.

The CDR3 nucleotides read TGTGCCTCAAACCCGCGGGGGGGGAAATCTGGAAACACCATATATTTT. Translated: CASNPRGGKSGNTIYF. The rearrangement links TRBV30 to TRBJ1-3, with a possible D match to TRBD1 (5 bases). Per the germline V gene, CDR1 is GTSNPN and CDR2 is SVGIG (reference sequence). CDR3 length equals 16 residues. With 7 bases removed from V and 1 base from J, the gap between germline ends came to 20 bases.

The chain recombines TRBV5-6 with TRBJ2-5; tentatively, D is TRBD1 (6 bases). CDR3 length: 13 amino acids. CDR1 SGHDT and CDR2 YYEEEE come from the germline V gene. V was shortened by 4 bases and J by 1 base, with 8 bases between the two germline ends. In nucleotides, the CDR3 is TGTGCCAGCAGCCCGGACAGCCAAGAGACCCAGTACTTC. Translated, it gives CASSPDSQETQYF.

The rearrangement links TRBV4-1 to TRBJ1-4, with TRBD1 matching over 8 bases. CDR1 is MGHRA, CDR2 YSYEKL, per germline. The CDR3 length is 17 residues. The ends lost 1 base at V and 0 bases at J; junction bases unmatched: 4. In DNA, the CDR3 is TGCGCCAGCAGCCAAGGGGCGGGACAGGCAACTAATGAAAAACTGTTTTTT. Its translation is CASSQGAGQATNEKLFF.

The CDR3 reads CASSPGQGGYEQYF. The CDR3 DNA reads TGTGCCAGCAGCCCCGGGCAGGGGGGTTACGAGCAGTACTTC. The chain joins TRBV7-9 to TRBJ2-7, with a possible D match to TRBD1 (7 bases). Trimming cost V 5 bases and J 4 bases, with 15 bases left between them. The CDR3 is 14 amino acids. Germline assignment: CDR1 SEHNR and CDR2 FQNEAQ (reference sequence).

J is TRBJ1-5 and V is TRBV5-5; 8 bases agree with TRBD1. Germline trimming cut 4 bases from V and 3 bases from J; bases unmatched to any gene: 6. CDR1 and CDR2 from the germline V gene are SGHKS and YYEKEE (reference sequence). This CDR3 is 15 amino acids long. CDR3: CASSPTGGNNQPQHF. Written as DNA, the CDR3 is TGTGCCAGCAGCCCAACAGGGGGAAACAATCAGCCCCAGCATTTT.

The V and J genes are TRBV2 and TRBJ2-7, with D unresolved. The V end lost 4 bases, the J end lost 0 bases, and 7 bases lay between the germline ends. CDR3 length: 13 amino acids. Per the germline V gene, CDR1 is SNHLY and CDR2 is FYNNEI. The CDR3 protein is CASSVESSYEQYF. The CDR3 DNA follows: TGTGCCAGCAGTGTGGAGAGCTCCTACGAGCAGTACTTC.

V and J are TRBV19 and TRBJ1-2, with D possibly matching TRBD1 (5 bases). CDR1 and CDR2 from the germline V gene are LNHDA and SQIVND (reference sequence). Trimming shortened V by 3 bases and J by 8 bases, and 16 bases separated the two germline ends. The CDR3 sequence is 14 residues long. This chain's CDR3 is CASSMGGNERGYTF. CDR3 nucleotide sequence: TGTGCCAGTAGTATGGGGGGGAACGAGAGAGGCTACACCTTC.

J is TRBJ1-1 and V is TRBV6-1, with a possible D match to TRBD1 (6 bases). V shed 1 base and J shed 6 bases, with 9 bases lying between them. The germline CDR1 and CDR2 sequences are MNHNS and SASEGT. The CDR3 covers 13 residues. CDR3 sequence reads: CASSEVNRAEAFF. CDR3 nucleotide sequence: TGTGCCAGCAGTGAAGTCAACAGGGCTGAAGCTTTCTTT.

This chain links TRBV9 with TRBJ1-5, with TRBD1 matching over 10 bases. This CDR3 region has 14 residues. The germline V gene encodes CDR1 SGDLS and CDR2 YYNGEE. V lost 3 bases to trimming and J lost 7 bases; unmatched junction nucleotides: 4. CDR3 bases: TGTGCCAGCAGCGGCGGGACAGGGGAGCAGCCCCAGCATTTT. The encoded protein is CASSGGTGEQPQHF.

This chain connects TRBV6-5 to TRBJ2-5, with 8 bases identical to TRBD2. Germline V gives CDR1 MNHEY, CDR2 SVGAGI. V was clipped by 0 bases and J by 3 bases; unmatched bases: 6. This CDR3 comprises 16 residues. The CDR3 bases are TGTGCCAGCAGTTACTCGGCGGGAGGCGTGGAAGAGACCCAGTACTTC. Protein product: CASSYSAGGVEETQYF.

The chain uses TRBV2 and TRBJ1-1, with a weak D call TRBD1 (5 bases). The CDR3 length is 15 residues. V dropped 7 bases and J dropped 5 bases, with 20 bases sitting between them. Germline CDR1 and CDR2: SNHLY and FYNNEI. The CDR3 reads CASTHQDGGRTEAFF. The CDR3 nucleotides read TGTGCCAGCACACATCAGGACGGGGGTAGGACTGAAGCTTTCTTT. Together with reference TRBV2 and TRBJ1-1, the CDR3 gives the full variable domain: EPEVTQTPSHQVTQMGQEVILRCVPISNHLYFYWYRQILGQKVEFLVSFYNNEISEKSEIFDDQFSVERPDGSNFTLKIRSTKLEDSAMYFCASTHQDGGRTEAFFGQGTRLTVV.

This clone was found a few times. This chain joins TRBV28 and TRBJ1-1; D is unclear. V was cut by 4 bases and J by 11 bases, with 8 bases left in between. Per germline, CDR1 MDHEN and CDR2 SYDVKM. This CDR3 region has 10 residues. CDR3: CASSSRRAFF. CDR3 DNA sequence: TGTGCCAGCAGTTCCAGGAGGGCTTTCTTT.

This chain uses TRBV28 with TRBJ1-1; no clear D gene. Germline V gives CDR1 MDHEN, CDR2 SYDVKM. Trimming removed 6 bases at V and 1 base at J, with 9 bases between. The CDR3 covers 13 residues. CDR3 residues: CASSSYRNTEAFF. The CDR3, as DNA: TGTGCCAGCAGCTCATACAGGAACACTGAAGCTTTCTTT.

The gene calls are TRBV9 and TRBJ2-6; D gene ambiguous. Germline lookup yields CDR1 SGDLS and CDR2 YYNGEE. V was trimmed by 2 bases and J by 0 bases, leaving 6 bases between them. This CDR3 is built from 15 residues. The CDR3 reads CASSVSSSGANVLTF. CDR3 DNA sequence: TGTGCCAGCAGCGTTAGCAGCTCTGGGGCCAACGTCCTGACTTTC.

The J gene is TRBJ2-7, the V gene TRBV5-6, with D perhaps matching TRBD2 (6 bases). This CDR3 spans 14 amino acids. In germline, CDR1 is SGHDT, CDR2 YYEEEE. Deletions cut 0 bases from V and 4 bases from J, with 11 bases between. CDR3 sequence reads: CASSLGPGLYEQYF. The CDR3 DNA is TGTGCCAGCAGCTTGGGCCCGGGACTTTACGAGCAGTACTTC.

The J gene is TRBJ1-2, the V gene TRBV29-1; TRBD1 matches 11 bases. Germline lookup yields CDR1 SQVTM and CDR2 ANQGSEA. There are 12 residues in the CDR3. The V gene end was trimmed by 7 bases and the J gene end by 3 bases; junction bases not matched to a gene: 1. In nucleotides, the CDR3 is TGCAGCGCGGGACAGGGGGACTATGGCTACACCTTC. Residues: CSAGQGDYGYTF. Complete variable domain (other parts from reference TRBV29-1 and TRBJ1-2): SAVISQKPSRDICQRGTSLTIQCQVDSQVTMMFWYRQQPGQSLTLIATANQGSEATYESGFVIDKFPISRPNLTFSTLTVSNMSPEDSSIYLCSAGQGDYGYTFGSGTRLTVV.

This clone was detected only once. This chain links TRBV6-5 with TRBJ1-4; 7 bases are a match to TRBD1. V trimming: 5 bases; J trimming: 8 bases; junction bases outside the gene matches: 8. The CDR3 has 14 residues. Germline lookup yields CDR1 MNHEY and CDR2 SVGAGI. CDR3 amino acids: CASSRGQELEKLFF. In DNA, the CDR3 is TGTGCCAGCAGTCGCGGACAGGAGCTGGAAAAACTGTTTTTT.

This chain uses TRBV2 with TRBJ2-7, with TRBD2 matching over 13 bases. V gave up 7 bases and J gave up 6 bases; unmatched junction bases: 3. Germline-derived CDR1 and CDR2 are SNHLY and FYNNEI. This CDR3 comprises 13 residues. The CDR3 sequence is CASMGLAGLEQYF. The CDR3 nucleotides are TGTGCCAGCATGGGACTAGCGGGACTCGAGCAGTACTTC.

The chain carries TRBV19 and TRBJ1-1; weak D call: TRBD1 (5 bases). Germline assignment: CDR1 LNHDA and CDR2 SQIVND (reference sequence). Trimming removed 3 bases from V and 1 base from J, with 15 bases in between. The CDR3 sequence is 16 residues long. Here the CDR3 reads CASSIAAGTSNTEAFF. The CDR3 DNA sequence: TGTGCCAGTAGTATCGCAGCAGGGACTTCGAACACTGAAGCTTTCTTT.

This sequence joins TRBV19 and TRBJ2-1; 9 bases align to TRBD1. Germline lookup yields CDR1 LNHDA and CDR2 SQIVND (reference sequence). After removal of 9 bases from V and 4 bases from J, the junction contained 4 bases not matched to a gene. CDR3 length equals 13 residues. The CDR3 spells CASRTGVYNEQFF. The CDR3 coding sequence is TGTGCCAGCAGGACAGGGGTATACAATGAGCAGTTCTTC. Based on the CDR3 plus reference TRBV19 and TRBJ2-1, the full variable domain is DGGITQSPKYLFRKEGQNVTLSCEQNLNHDAMYWYRQDPGQGLRLIYYSQIVNDFQKGDIAEGYSVSREKKESFPLTVTSAQKNPTAFYLCASRTGVYNEQFFGPGTRLTVL.

The J gene is TRBJ2-1, the V gene TRBV6-5; TRBD1 might be the D (6 bases). The CDR3 has 13 amino acids. Trimming pared 5 bases from V and 4 bases from J, leaving 9 bases between. The V gene's germline CDR1 is MNHEY and CDR2 SVGAGI. The chain's CDR3 is CASSVGGYNEQFF. The CDR3 DNA reads TGTGCCAGCAGTGTAGGGGGATACAATGAGCAGTTCTTC.

The chain is built from TRBV4-1 and TRBJ2-7, with D perhaps TRBD2 (5 bases). Germline assignment: CDR1 MGHRA and CDR2 YSYEKL. V dropped 4 bases and J dropped 2 bases, with 9 bases sitting between them. The CDR3 loop spans 13 amino acids. In DNA form, the CDR3 reads TGCGCCAGCAGCCCCAGCGGAGCCTACGAGCAGTACTTC. It yields the protein CASSPSGAYEQYF.

The genes are TRBV23-1 and TRBJ1-1; TRBD1 matches at 9 bases. TRBV23-1 is labeled an ORF, and its function is uncertain. CDR3 size: 15 residues. J lost 4 bases, V lost 0 bases, and 3 bases had no gene match. The CDR3 region has the DNA TGCGCCAGCAGTCAATCGACAGGGGGGTCCACTGAAGCTTTCTTT. Its protein product is CASSQSTGGSTEAFF.

This chain connects TRBV6-5 to TRBJ1-2; the D gene is possibly TRBD1 (6 bases). Germline V gives CDR1 MNHEY, CDR2 SVGAGI. Trimming cost V 4 bases and J 7 bases, with 13 bases left between them. This CDR3 contains 13 residues. Here the CDR3 DNA reads TGTGCCAGCAGTTCAACCAACAGGGTTGGCTACACCTTC. It is translated as CASSSTNRVGYTF.

The V gene is TRBV6-5, the J gene TRBJ1-5, with TRBD1 matching over 7 bases. The CDR3 totals 15 residues. Germline V gene data show CDR1 as MNHEY and CDR2 as SVGAGI. V was clipped by 2 bases and J by 4 bases; unmatched bases: 5. The CDR3 coding sequence is TGTGCCAGCAGTTACCAACAGGGGCTAAATCAGCCCCAGCATTTT. This codes for CASSYQQGLNQPQHF.